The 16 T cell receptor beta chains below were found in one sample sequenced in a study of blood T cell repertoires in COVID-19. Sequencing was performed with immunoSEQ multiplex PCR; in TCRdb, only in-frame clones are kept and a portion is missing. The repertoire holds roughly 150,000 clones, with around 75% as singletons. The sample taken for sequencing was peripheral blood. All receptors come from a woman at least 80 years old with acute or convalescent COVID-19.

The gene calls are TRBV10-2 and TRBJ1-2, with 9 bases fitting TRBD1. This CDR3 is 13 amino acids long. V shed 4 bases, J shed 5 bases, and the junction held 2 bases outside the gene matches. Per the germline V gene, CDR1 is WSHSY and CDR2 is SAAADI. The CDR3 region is CASSGTGEYGYTF. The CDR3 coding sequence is TGCGCCAGCAGTGGGACAGGGGAATATGGCTACACCTTC.

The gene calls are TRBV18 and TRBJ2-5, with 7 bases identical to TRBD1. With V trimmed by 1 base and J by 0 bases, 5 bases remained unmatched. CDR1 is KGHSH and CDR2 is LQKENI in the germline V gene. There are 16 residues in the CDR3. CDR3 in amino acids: CASSPLPGQNQETQYF. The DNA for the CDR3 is TGTGCCAGCTCACCACTTCCGGGACAGAACCAAGAGACCCAGTACTTC.

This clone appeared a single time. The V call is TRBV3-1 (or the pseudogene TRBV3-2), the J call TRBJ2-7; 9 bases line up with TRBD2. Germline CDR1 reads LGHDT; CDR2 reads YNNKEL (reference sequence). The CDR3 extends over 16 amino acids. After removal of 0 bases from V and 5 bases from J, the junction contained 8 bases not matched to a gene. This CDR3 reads CASSQDQVREGNEQYF. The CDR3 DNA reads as TGTGCCAGCAGCCAAGATCAAGTGCGGGAGGGCAACGAGCAGTACTTC.

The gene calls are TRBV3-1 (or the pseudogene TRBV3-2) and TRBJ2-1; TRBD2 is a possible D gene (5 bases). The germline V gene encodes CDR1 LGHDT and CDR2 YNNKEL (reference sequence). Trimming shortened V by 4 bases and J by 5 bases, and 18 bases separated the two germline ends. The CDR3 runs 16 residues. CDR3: CASSPQALAYNNEQFF. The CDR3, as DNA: TGTGCCAGCAGCCCGCAGGCCCTAGCTTACAACAATGAGCAGTTCTTC.

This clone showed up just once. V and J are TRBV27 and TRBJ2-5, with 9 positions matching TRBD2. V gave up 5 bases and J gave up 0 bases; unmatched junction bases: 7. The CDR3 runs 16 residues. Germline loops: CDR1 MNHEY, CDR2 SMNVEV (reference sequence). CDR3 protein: CASSPTSGRYQETQYF. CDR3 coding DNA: TGTGCCAGCAGTCCGACTAGCGGCCGGTACCAAGAGACCCAGTACTTC.

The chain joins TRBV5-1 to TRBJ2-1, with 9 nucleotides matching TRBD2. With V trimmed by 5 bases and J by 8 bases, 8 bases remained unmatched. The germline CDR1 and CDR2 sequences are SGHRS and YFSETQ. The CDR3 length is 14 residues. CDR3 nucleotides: TGCGCCAGCAGTAGCGGGAGCACTTTCGATGAGCAGTTCTTC. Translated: CASSSGSTFDEQFF.

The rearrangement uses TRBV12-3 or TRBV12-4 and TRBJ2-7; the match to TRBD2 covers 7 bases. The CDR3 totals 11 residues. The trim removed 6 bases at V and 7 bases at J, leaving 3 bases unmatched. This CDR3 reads CASRDSGEQYF. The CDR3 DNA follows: TGTGCCAGCAGGGATAGCGGGGAGCAGTACTTC.

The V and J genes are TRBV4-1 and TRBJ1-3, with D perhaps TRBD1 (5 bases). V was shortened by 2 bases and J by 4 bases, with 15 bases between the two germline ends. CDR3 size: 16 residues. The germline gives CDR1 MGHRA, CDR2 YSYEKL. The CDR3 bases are TGCGCCAGCAGCCAACCGGGGAGGGGCAAAGGAAACACCATATATTTT. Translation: CASSQPGRGKGNTIYF.

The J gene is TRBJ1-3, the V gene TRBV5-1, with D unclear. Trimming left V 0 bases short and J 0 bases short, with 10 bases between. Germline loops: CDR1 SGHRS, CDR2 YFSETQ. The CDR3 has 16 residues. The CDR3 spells CASSLVEANSGNTIYF. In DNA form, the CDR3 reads TGCGCCAGCAGCTTGGTGGAGGCCAACTCTGGAAACACCATATATTTT.

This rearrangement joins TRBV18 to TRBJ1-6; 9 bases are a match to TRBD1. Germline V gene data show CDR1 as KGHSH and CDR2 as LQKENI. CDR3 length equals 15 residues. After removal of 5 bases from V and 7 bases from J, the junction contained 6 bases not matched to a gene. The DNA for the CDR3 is TGTGCCAGCTCATCCTCCGGGACAGGGAATTCACCCCTCCACTTT. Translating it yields CASSSSGTGNSPLHF. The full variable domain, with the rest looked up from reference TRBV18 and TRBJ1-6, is NAGVMQNPRHLVRRRGQEARLRCSPMKGHSHVYWYRQLPEEGLKFMVYLQKENIIDESGMPKERFSAEFPKEGPSILRIQQVVRGDSAAYFCASSSSGTGNSPLHFGNGTRLTVT.

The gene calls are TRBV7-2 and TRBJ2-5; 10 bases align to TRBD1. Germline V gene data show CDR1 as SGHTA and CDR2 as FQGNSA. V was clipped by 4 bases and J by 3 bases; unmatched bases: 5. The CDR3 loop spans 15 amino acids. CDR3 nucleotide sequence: TGTGCCAGCAGCTGGACAGGGGGAGGAGAAGAGACCCAGTACTTC. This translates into CASSWTGGGEETQYF.

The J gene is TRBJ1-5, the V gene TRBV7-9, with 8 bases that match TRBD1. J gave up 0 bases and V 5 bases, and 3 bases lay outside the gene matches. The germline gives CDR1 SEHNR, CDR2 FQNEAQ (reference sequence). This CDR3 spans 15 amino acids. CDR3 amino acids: CASSQGAISNQPQHF. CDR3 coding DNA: TGTGCCAGCAGCCAGGGGGCAATTAGCAATCAGCCCCAGCATTTT.

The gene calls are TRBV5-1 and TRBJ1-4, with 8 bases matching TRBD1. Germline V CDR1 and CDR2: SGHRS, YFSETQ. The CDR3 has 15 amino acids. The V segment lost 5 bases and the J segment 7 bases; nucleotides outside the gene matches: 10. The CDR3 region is CASSYWTGWVEKLFF. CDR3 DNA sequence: TGCGCCAGCAGTTACTGGACAGGGTGGGTTGAAAAACTGTTTTTT.

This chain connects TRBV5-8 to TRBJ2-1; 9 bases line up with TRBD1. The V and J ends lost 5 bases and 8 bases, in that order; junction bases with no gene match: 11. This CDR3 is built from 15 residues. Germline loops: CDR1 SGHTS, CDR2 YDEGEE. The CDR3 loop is CASRPPGQGRHEQFF. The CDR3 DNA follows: TGTGCCAGCAGGCCTCCGGGACAGGGTCGGCATGAGCAGTTCTTC.

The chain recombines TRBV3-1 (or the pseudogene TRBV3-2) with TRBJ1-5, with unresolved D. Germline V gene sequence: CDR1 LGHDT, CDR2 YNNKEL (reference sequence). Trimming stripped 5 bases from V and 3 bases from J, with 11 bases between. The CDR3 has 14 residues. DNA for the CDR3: TGTGCCAGCAGCGAAATCGGAGCCAATCAGCCCCAGCATTTT. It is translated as CASSEIGANQPQHF.

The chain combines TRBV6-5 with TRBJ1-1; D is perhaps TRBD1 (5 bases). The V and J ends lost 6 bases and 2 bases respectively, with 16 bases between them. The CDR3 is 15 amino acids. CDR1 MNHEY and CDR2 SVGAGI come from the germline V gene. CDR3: CASSLQVLANTEAFF. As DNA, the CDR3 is TGTGCCAGCAGCTTACAGGTCCTGGCTAACACTGAAGCTTTCTTT.